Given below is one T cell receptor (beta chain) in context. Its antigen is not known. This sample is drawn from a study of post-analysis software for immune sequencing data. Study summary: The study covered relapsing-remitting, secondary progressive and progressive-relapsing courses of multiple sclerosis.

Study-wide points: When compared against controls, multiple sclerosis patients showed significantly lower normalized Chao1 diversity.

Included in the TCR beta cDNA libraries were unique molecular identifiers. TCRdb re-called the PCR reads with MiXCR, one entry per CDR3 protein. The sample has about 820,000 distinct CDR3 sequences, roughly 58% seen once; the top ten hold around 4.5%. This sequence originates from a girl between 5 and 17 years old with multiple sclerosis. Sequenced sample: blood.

The CDR3 DNA sequence: TGCAGTGCTAGAGATTTTCTAGCGGGGGGCCCAACAGATACGCAGTATTTT. This sequence encodes CSARDFLAGGPTDTQYF. This chain uses TRBV20-1 with TRBJ2-3, with TRBD2 matching over 11 bases. The V gene's germline CDR1 is DFQATT and CDR2 SNEGSKA (reference sequence). This CDR3 comprises 17 residues. Trimming at V came to 0 bases and at J to 3 bases, leaving 8 bases not matched to a gene.